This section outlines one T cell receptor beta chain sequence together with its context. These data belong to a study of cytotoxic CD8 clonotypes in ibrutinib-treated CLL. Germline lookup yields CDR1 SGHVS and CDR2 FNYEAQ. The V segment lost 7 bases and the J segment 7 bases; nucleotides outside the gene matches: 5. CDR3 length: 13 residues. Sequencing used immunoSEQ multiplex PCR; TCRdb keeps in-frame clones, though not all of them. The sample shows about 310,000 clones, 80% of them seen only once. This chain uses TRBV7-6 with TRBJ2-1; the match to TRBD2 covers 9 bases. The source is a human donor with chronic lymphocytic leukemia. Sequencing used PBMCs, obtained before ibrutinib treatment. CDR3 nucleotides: TGTGCCAGCACTACTAGCGGGTGGAATGAGCAGTTCTTC. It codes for CASTTSGWNEQFF.